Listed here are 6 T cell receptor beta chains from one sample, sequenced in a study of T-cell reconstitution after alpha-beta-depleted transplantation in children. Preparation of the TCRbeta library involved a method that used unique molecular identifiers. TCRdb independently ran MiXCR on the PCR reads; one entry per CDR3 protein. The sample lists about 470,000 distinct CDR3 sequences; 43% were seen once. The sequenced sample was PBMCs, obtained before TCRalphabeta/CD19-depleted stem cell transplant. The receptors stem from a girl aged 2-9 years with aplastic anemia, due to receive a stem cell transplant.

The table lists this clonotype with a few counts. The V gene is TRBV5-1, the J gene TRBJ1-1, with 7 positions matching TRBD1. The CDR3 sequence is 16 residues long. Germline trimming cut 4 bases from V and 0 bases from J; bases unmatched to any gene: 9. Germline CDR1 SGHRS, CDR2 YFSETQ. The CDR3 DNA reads TGCGCCAGCAGCCGGAACCTGGGACAGATGAACACTGAAGCTTTCTTT. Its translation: CASSRNLGQMNTEAFF.

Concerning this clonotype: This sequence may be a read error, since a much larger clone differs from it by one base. The CDR3 sequence is CASSSFIGIGTGGRFDEKLIF. CDR3 nucleotide sequence: TGTGCCAGCAGCTCATTTATAGGAATAGGGACAGGGGGCCGATTTGATGAAAAACTGATTTTT. V is TRBV7-6 and J is TRBJ1-4, with 12 bases matching TRBD1. This CDR3 is 21 amino acids long. Germline-derived CDR1 and CDR2 are SGHVS and FNYEAQ.

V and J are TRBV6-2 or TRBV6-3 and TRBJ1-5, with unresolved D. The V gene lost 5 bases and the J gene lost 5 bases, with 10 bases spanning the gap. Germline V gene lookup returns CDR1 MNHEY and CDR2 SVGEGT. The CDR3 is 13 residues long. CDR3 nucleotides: TGTGCCAGCAGTCTCGAGGTTGATCAGCCCCAGCATTTT. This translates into CASSLEVDQPQHF.

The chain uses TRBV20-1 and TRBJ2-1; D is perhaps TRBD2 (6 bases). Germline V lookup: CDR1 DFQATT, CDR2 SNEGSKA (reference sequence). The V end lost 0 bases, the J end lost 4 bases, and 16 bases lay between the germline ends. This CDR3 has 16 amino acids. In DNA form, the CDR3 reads TGCAGTGCTAGAGACCTGCGCCCTAGCGAGTACAATGAGCAGTTCTTC. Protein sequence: CSARDLRPSEYNEQFF.

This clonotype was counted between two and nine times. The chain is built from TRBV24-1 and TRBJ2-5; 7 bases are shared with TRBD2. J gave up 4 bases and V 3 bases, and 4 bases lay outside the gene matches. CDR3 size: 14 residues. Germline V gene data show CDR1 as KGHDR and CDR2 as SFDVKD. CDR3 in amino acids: CATSDALAAETQYF. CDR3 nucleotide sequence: TGTGCCACCAGTGATGCCCTAGCGGCAGAGACCCAGTACTTC.

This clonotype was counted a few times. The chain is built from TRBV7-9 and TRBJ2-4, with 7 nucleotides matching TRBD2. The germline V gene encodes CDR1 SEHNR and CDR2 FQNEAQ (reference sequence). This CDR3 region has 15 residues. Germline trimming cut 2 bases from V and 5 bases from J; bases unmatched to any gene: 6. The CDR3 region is CASSLTGRGENIQYF. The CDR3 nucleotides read TGTGCCAGCAGCTTAACTGGGAGGGGAGAAAACATTCAGTACTTC.